The TCR beta chain under discussion was sequenced for a study of blood T cells in healthy people across ages. V dropped 7 bases and J dropped 3 bases, with 17 bases sitting between them. Germline CDR1 and CDR2: DFQATT and SNEGSKA (reference sequence). The CDR3 loop spans 14 amino acids. The use of a sample-barcoded 5' primer and a J-beta primer mix characterized a second PCR of roughly 6 to 11 cycles. TCRdb reprocessed the 5' RACE reads via MiXCR and lists one record per CDR3 protein. The profile shows 1.6 million or so distinct CDR3 sequences, around 35% of them singletons. The V call is TRBV20-1, the J call TRBJ2-3; possibly TRBD1 for D (7 bases). The receptor's source is a woman between 25 and 40 years old in good health. The sequenced sample consisted of blood. CDR3 in amino acids: CSGLRGAATDTQYF. The CDR3 coding sequence is TGCAGTGGGCTCAGGGGGGCCGCGACAGATACGCAGTATTTT.